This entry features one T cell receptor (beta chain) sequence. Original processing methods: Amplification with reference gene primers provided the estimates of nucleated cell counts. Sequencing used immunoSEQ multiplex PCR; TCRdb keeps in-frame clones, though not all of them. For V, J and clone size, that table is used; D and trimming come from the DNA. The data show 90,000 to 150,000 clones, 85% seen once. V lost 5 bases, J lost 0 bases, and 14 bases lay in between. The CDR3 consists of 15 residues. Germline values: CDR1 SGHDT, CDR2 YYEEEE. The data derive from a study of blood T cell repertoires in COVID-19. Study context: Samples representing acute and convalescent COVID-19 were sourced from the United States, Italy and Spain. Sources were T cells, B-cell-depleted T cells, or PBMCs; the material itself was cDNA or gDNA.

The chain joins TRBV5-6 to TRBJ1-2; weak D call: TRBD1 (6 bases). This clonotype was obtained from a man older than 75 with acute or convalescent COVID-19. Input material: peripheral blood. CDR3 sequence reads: CASSVDRAANYGYTF. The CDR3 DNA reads TGTGCCAGCAGTGTGGACAGAGCTGCTAACTATGGCTACACCTTC. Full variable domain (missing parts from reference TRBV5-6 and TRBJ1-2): DAGVTQSPTHLIKTRGQQVTLRCSPKSGHDTVSWYQQALGQGPQFIFQYYEEEERQRGNFPDRFSGHQFPNYSSELNVNALLLGDSALYLCASSVDRAANYGYTFGSGTRLTVV.